This record covers a single T cell receptor (beta chain). What it binds is not known. Mismatch with germline at one junction end may stem from a read error. Time point specified: after preoperative PTX-NDP chemotherapy. The record originates from a study of esophageal squamous cell carcinoma under preoperative chemotherapy. Study findings and constraints: Post-treatment tumor-infiltrating lymphocytes appeared partly derived from peripheral T cells migrating into the tumor.

TCRdb called the PCR reads again in MiXCR, with one record for every CDR3 protein. The sample has 9,500 to 12,000 distinct CDR3 sequences, 50% to 70% seen once. CDR1 is MRHNA and CDR2 is SNTAGT in the germline V gene. The CDR3 length is 13 residues. The TCR was taken from a human donor with esophageal squamous cell carcinoma. The donor label of this sample is uncertain. This specimen was collected from a patient given preoperative chemotherapy. The chain joins TRBV6-4 to TRBJ2-1; D is possibly TRBD1 or TRBD2 (5 bases each). The CDR3: CARGESGKDTQYF. The CDR3 coding sequence is TGTGCCAGGGGGGAGTCTGGCAAAGATACGCAGTATTTC.